This T cell receptor beta chain was captured by sequencing in a study of blood T cell repertoires in COVID-19. About the research overall: From the United States, Italy and Spain came samples of acute and convalescent COVID-19. Sources were T cells, B-cell-depleted T cells, or PBMCs; the material itself was cDNA or gDNA.

The CDR3 totals 15 residues. Germline V CDR1 and CDR2: KGHSH, LQKENI. J lost 5 bases, V lost 4 bases, and 7 bases had no gene match. Assay: immunoSEQ multiplex PCR; the TCRdb copy retains only in-frame clones and omits some. Here the sample spans hundreds of thousands of clones, approximately 91% being singletons. Self-reported history from a screening survey and questionnaire set each donor's cohort. This chain uses TRBV18 with TRBJ2-7, with 11 nucleotides matching TRBD1. The sequence was obtained from a woman in her 40s who had recovered from COVID-19. Material for sequencing was PBMCs or T cells enriched from blood (not recorded which). CDR3: CASSQGTGGQNEQYF. The DNA for the CDR3 is TGTGCCAGCTCACAGGGGACAGGGGGACAAAACGAGCAGTACTTC.